The TCR beta chain described here comes from a study of shared clonotypes between healthy human individuals. Findings of the study overall: With a handful of donors compared, around 5% of naive CD4 clonotypes were shared. Clonotype sharing among donors was expected to depend on sequencing depth.

The germline gives CDR1 SGHDN, CDR2 FVKESK. V lost 1 base to trimming and J lost 4 bases, with 13 bases between them. CDR3 length equals 15 residues. Generated by immunoSEQ multiplex PCR, the TCRdb table keeps only in-frame clones and is missing some. The sample lists about a million clones; around 80% were seen once. Regarding this clone: Its matching antigen is unknown.

This clonotype was obtained from a man aged 18 to 30 in good health. The chain recombines TRBV14 with TRBJ1-2, with D hard to call. Input material: memory CD4+ T cells sorted from blood. Subset: CD45RA-negative fraction. The CDR3 sequence: CASSQVGGGSYGYTF. CDR3 sequence (DNA): TGTGCCAGCAGCCAAGTTGGCGGCGGATCCTATGGCTACACCTTC.